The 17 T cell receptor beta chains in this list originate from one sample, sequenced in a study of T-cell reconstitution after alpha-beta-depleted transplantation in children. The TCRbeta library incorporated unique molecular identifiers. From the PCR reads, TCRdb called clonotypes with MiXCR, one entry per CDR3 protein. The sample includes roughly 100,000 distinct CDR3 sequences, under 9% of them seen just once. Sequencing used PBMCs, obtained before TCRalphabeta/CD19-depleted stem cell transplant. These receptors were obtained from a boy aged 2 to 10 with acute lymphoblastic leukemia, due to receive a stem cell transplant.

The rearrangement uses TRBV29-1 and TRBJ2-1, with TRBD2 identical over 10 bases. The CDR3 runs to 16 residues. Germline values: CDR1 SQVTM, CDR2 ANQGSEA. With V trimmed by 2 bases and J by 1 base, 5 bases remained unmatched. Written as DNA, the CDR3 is TGCAGCGTTGAACTAGCGGGGGAGCCTTCCTACAATGAGCAGTTCTTC. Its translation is CSVELAGEPSYNEQFF.

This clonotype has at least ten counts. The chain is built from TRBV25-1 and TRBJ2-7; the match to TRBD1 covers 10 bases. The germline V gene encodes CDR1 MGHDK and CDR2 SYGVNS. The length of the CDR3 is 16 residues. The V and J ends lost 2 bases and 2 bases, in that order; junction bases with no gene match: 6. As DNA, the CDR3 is TGTGCCAGCAGTGAACTAGGGACAGGGGCGACCTACGAGCAGTACTTC. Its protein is CASSELGTGATYEQYF.

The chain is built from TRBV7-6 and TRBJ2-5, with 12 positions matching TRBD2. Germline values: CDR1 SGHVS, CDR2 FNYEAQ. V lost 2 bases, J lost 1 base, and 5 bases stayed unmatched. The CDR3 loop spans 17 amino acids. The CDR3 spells CASSLLAGGPLQETQYF. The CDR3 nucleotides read TGTGCCAGCAGCTTACTAGCGGGGGGGCCCCTCCAAGAGACCCAGTACTTC.

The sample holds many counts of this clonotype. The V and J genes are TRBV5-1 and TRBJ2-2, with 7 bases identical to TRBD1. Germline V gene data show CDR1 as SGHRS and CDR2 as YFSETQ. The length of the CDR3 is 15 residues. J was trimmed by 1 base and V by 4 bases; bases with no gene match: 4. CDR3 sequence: CASSTGVGNTGELFF. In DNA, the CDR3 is TGCGCCAGCAGCACAGGGGTAGGGAACACCGGGGAGCTGTTTTTT.

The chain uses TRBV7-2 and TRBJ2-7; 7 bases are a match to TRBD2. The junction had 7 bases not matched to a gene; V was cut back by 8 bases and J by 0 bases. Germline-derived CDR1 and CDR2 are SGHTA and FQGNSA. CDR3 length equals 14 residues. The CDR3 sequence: CASGGTGGSYEQYF. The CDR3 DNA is TGTGCCAGCGGGGGGACGGGGGGCTCCTACGAGCAGTACTTC.

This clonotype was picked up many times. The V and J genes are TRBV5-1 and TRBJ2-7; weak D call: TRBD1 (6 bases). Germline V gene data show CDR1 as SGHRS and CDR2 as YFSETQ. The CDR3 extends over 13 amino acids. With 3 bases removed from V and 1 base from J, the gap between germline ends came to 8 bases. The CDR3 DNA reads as TGCGCCAGCAGCTGGGGGCTTTCCTACGAGCAGTACTTC. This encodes CASSWGLSYEQYF.

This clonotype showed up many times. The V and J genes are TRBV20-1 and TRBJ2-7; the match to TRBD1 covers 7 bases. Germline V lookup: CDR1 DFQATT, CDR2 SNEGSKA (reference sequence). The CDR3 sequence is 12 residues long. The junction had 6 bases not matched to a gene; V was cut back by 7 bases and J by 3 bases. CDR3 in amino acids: CSGTGAIYEQYF. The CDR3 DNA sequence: TGCAGTGGGACAGGAGCTATCTACGAGCAGTACTTC.

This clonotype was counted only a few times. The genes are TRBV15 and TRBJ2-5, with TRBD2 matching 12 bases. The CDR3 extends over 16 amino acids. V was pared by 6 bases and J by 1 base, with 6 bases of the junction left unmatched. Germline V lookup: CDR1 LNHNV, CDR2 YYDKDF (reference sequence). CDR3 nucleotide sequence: TGTGCCACCAGTGAAACTAGCGGGGGGTTCCAAGAGACCCAGTACTTC. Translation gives CATSETSGGFQETQYF.

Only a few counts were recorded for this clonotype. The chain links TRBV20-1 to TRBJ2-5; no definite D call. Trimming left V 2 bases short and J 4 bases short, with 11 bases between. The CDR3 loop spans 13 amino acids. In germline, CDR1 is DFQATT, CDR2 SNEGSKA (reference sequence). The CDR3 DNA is TGCAGTGCTAGAATGGGATCCGTAGAGACCCAGTACTTC. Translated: CSARMGSVETQYF.

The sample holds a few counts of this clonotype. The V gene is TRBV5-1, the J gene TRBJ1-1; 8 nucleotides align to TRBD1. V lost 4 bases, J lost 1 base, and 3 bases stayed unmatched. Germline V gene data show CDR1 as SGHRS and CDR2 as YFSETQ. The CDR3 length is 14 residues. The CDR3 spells CASSPDRGNTEAFF. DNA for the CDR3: TGCGCCAGCAGCCCAGACAGGGGGAACACTGAAGCTTTCTTT.

CDR3 DNA: TGCAGCGGGGACGGTGGAGGAAACACCATATATTTT. Translating gives CSGDGGGNTIYF. The chain joins TRBV20-1 to TRBJ1-3; TRBD1 is a possible D gene (5 bases). Looked up from germline, CDR1 is DFQATT and CDR2 is SNEGSKA (reference sequence). The CDR3 covers 12 residues.

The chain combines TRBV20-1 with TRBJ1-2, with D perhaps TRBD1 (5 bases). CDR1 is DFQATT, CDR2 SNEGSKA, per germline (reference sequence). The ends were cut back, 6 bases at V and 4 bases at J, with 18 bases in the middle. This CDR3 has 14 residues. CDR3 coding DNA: TGCAGTGCCCCAGGAAGCCCCGGGGGCTATGGCTACACCTTC. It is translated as CSAPGSPGGYGYTF.

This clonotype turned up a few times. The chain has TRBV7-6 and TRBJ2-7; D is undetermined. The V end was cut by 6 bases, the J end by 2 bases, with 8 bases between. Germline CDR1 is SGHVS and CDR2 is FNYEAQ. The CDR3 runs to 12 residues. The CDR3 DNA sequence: TGTGCCAGCAGTCATACCCCCTACGAGCAGTACTTC. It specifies CASSHTPYEQYF.

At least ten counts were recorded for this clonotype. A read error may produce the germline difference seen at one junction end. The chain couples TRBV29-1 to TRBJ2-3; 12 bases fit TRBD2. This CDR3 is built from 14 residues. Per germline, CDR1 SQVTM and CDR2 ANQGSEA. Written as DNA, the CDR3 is TGCAGCTTTGACACTAGCGGGGGGTGGGATACGCAGTATTTT. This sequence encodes CSFDTSGGWDTQYF.

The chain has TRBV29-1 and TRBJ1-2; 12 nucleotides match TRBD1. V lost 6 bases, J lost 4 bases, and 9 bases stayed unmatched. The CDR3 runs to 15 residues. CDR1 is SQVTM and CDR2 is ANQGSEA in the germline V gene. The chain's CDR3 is CSVHGTGGPLYGYTF. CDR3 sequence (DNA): TGCAGCGTCCACGGGACAGGGGGCCCCCTCTATGGCTACACCTTC.

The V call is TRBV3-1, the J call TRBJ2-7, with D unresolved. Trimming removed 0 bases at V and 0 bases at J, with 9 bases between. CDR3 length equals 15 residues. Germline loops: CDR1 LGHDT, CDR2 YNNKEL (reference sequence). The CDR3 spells CASSQDSRPSYEQYF. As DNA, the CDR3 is TGTGCCAGCAGCCAAGACTCCAGGCCCTCCTACGAGCAGTACTTC.

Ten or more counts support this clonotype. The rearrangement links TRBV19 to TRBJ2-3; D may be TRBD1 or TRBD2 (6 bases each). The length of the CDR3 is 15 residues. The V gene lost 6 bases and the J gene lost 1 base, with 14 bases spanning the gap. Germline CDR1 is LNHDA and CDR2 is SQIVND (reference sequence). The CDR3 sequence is CASRPGAGRTDTQYF. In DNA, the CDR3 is TGTGCCAGTAGGCCGGGGGCGGGTCGCACAGATACGCAGTATTTT.